Listed here are 20 T cell receptor beta chains from one sample, sequenced in a study of blood T cells in healthy people across ages. Using a J-beta primer mix together with a sample-barcoded 5' primer, a second PCR was run for roughly 7 to 12 cycles. TCRdb reanalysed the 5' RACE reads using MiXCR and keeps one entry per CDR3 protein. Among around 800,000 distinct CDR3 sequences listed, 40% to 65% were seen once. The sample taken for sequencing was blood. These receptors originate from a man aged 80 or over in good health.

This clonotype was seen ten or more times. The J gene is TRBJ2-1, the V gene TRBV5-1; 11 bases are a match to TRBD2. Germline lookup yields CDR1 SGHRS and CDR2 YFSETQ. V lost 4 bases to trimming and J lost 7 bases; unmatched junction nucleotides: 7. The CDR3 loop spans 15 amino acids. This CDR3 reads CASSPTSGRMNEQFF. In DNA, the CDR3 is TGCGCCAGCAGCCCCACTAGCGGGAGAATGAATGAGCAGTTCTTC.

The rearrangement uses TRBV5-1 and TRBJ2-7; no definite D call. The CDR3 loop spans 14 amino acids. From germline, CDR1 is SGHRS and CDR2 YFSETQ. The V end was cut by 4 bases, the J end by 1 base, with 12 bases between. CDR3 bases: TGCGCCAGCAGCGTCCCGGACCTATCCTACGAGCAGTACTTC. Translating it yields CASSVPDLSYEQYF.

The chain links TRBV20-1 to TRBJ1-2; weak D call: TRBD1 (6 bases). Trimming removed 1 base at V and 0 bases at J, with 12 bases between. Germline V lookup: CDR1 DFQATT, CDR2 SNEGSKA (reference sequence). The CDR3 has 15 residues. Here the CDR3 reads CSARGQGQSNYGYTF. The DNA of the CDR3 is TGCAGTGCTAGAGGCCAGGGGCAATCTAACTATGGCTACACCTTC.

This clonotype was seen more than once but under ten times. V gene TRBV10-3 combines with J gene TRBJ2-5, with a possible D match to TRBD2 (7 bases). The germline gives CDR1 ENHRY, CDR2 SYGVKD. With 8 bases removed from V and 5 bases from J, the gap between germline ends came to 18 bases. There are 14 residues in the CDR3. CDR3 coding DNA: TGTGCCATCGGCGGGGGCGGACCTGTGGAGACCCAGTACTTC. Translation: CAIGGGGPVETQYF.

V gene TRBV9 combines with J gene TRBJ1-6; D ambiguous. CDR1 is SGDLS, CDR2 YYNGEE, per germline. The CDR3 loop spans 15 amino acids. V lost 0 bases, J lost 6 bases, and 10 bases lay in between. The CDR3 nucleotides are TGTGCCAGCAGCGTAGGAGGGAATGGTAATTCACCCCTCCACTTT. Translated, it gives CASSVGGNGNSPLHF.

The chain's CDR3 is CASSYSRPRWNTGELFF. The CDR3 nucleotides read TGTGCCAGCAGTTACTCGAGGCCCCGGTGGAACACCGGGGAGCTGTTTTTT. The rearrangement links TRBV6-8 to TRBJ2-2; D is unclear. The CDR3 is 17 residues long. Germline CDR1 reads MNHGY; CDR2 reads SAAAGT. Trimming removed 0 bases from V and 1 base from J, with 12 bases in between.

The chain carries TRBV3-1 and TRBJ2-1; 8 bases agree with TRBD2. This CDR3 is 15 amino acids long. The germline V gene has CDR1 LGHDT and CDR2 YNNKEL (reference sequence). Unmatched junction bases numbered 4, after V lost 4 bases and J lost 2 bases. CDR3 nucleotide sequence: TGTGCCAGCAGCCGCCTAGCGGGCCCCTACAATGAGCAGTTCTTC. Translated: CASSRLAGPYNEQFF.

CDR3 residues: CASSYLPGEQYF. The CDR3 nucleotides are TGTGCCAGCAGTTACCTACCTGGCGAGCAGTACTTC. The J gene is TRBJ2-7, the V gene TRBV6-6; D unresolved. V was pared by 2 bases and J by 6 bases, with 8 bases between. Per the germline V gene, CDR1 is MNHNY and CDR2 is SVGAGI (reference sequence). CDR3 length: 12 amino acids.

The chain combines TRBV12-3 or TRBV12-4 with TRBJ2-7; TRBD2 aligns across 7 bases. With 6 bases clipped from V and 7 bases from J, the junction kept 18 bases outside the gene matches. This CDR3 contains 16 residues. CDR3 sequence (DNA): TGTGCCAGCAGCCCCGGGACCCGAGAAGGACTAGATGAGCAGTACTTC. This gives the protein CASSPGTREGLDEQYF.

This clonotype was recorded a few times. This chain links TRBV29-1 with TRBJ2-3; D gene unclear. The CDR3 consists of 13 residues. Trimming cost V 7 bases and J 1 base, with 12 bases left between them. Germline V gene data show CDR1 as SQVTM and CDR2 as ANQGSEA. CDR3 nucleotide sequence: TGCAGCGCCAACGGGCTAGGCACAGATACGCAGTATTTT. This encodes CSANGLGTDTQYF.

This clonotype was seen only a few times. V usage is TRBV20-1 and J usage is TRBJ2-1, with 12 bases lining up with TRBD2. Germline V gene data show CDR1 as DFQATT and CDR2 as SNEGSKA (reference sequence). This CDR3 is 14 amino acids long. V dropped 2 bases and J dropped 8; count of bases not matched to a gene: 4. CDR3: CSARPSGRAHEQFF. The DNA of the CDR3 is TGCAGTGCTAGACCTAGCGGGAGGGCCCATGAGCAGTTCTTC.

The chain combines TRBV6-1 with TRBJ1-4; D is unclear. CDR3 length: 13 amino acids. Trimming cost V 6 bases and J 13 bases, with 18 bases left between them. Germline V CDR1 and CDR2: MNHNS, SASEGT. Here the CDR3 reads CASSRGRSEGLFF. The CDR3 coding sequence is TGTGCCAGCAGCAGAGGACGCTCGGAGGGACTGTTTTTT.

The rearrangement joins TRBV6-6 to TRBJ2-1; 8 bases align to TRBD1. Near its end, the DNA agrees better with TRBJ2-7, so the J call may be wrong. Germline V lookup: CDR1 MNHNY, CDR2 SVGAGI (reference sequence). The CDR3 loop spans 12 amino acids. The DNA of the CDR3 is TGTGCCAGCAGGACAGGGGACTACGAGCAGTACTTC. Translating it yields CASRTGDYEQYF.

In nucleotides, the CDR3 is TGCGCCAGCGGAACCGGCACAGGGCCCTACGAGCAGTACTTC. This sequence encodes CASGTGTGPYEQYF. The chain joins TRBV4-1 to TRBJ2-7; D is perhaps TRBD1 (6 bases). Trimming cost V 8 bases and J 2 bases, with 16 bases left between them. CDR1 MGHRA and CDR2 YSYEKL come from the germline V gene. The CDR3 consists of 14 residues.

V gene TRBV12-5 combines with J gene TRBJ2-1; unclear D gene. The CDR3 consists of 14 residues. Germline V lookup: CDR1 LGHNT, CDR2 FRNRAP. The V gene lost 3 bases and the J gene lost 3 bases, with 9 bases spanning the gap. CDR3 DNA sequence: TGTGCTAGTGGTTTAAGTACGGGCTACAATGAGCAGTTCTTC. This codes for CASGLSTGYNEQFF. The complete variable domain, with remaining parts taken from reference TRBV12-5 and TRBJ2-1, reads DARVTQTPRHKVTEMGQEVTMRCQPILGHNTVFWYRQTMMQGLELLAYFRNRAPLDDSGMPKDRFSAEMPDATLATLKIQPSEPRDSAVYFCASGLSTGYNEQFFGPGTRLTVL.

The chain recombines TRBV24-1 with TRBJ2-1, with TRBD1 as a possible D gene (7 bases). The CDR3 is 14 amino acids. Germline V gene data show CDR1 as KGHDR and CDR2 as SFDVKD. The V end was cut by 10 bases, the J end by 11 bases, with 23 bases between. The CDR3 loop reads CATEQGMVGGQQFF. For the CDR3, the DNA is TGTGCCACAGAACAGGGGATGGTTGGGGGGCAGCAGTTCTTC.

This clonotype was detected a few times. V gene TRBV29-1 combines with J gene TRBJ2-5, with 7 bases aligning to TRBD1. Gene TRBJ2-7 matches the end of the DNA better, so the J call may be wrong. This CDR3 has 14 residues. The germline V gene encodes CDR1 SQVTM and CDR2 ANQGSEA. The CDR3 is CSVSNLDRANEQYF. The CDR3 DNA follows: TGCAGCGTTTCCAACCTAGACAGGGCCAACGAGCAGTACTTC.

The chain recombines TRBV12-3 or TRBV12-4 with TRBJ2-1; 7 bases match TRBD1. CDR3 length: 14 residues. V shed 2 bases, J shed 8 bases, and the junction held 6 bases outside the gene matches. The CDR3 bases are TGTGCCAGCAGTTTAAGGGGACAGAGCCATGAGCAGTTCTTC. Encoded protein: CASSLRGQSHEQFF.

The J gene is TRBJ2-1, the V gene TRBV7-2; 7 positions agree with TRBD2. The V gene end was trimmed by 2 bases and the J gene end by 2 bases; junction bases not matched to a gene: 9. CDR3 length: 17 amino acids. Germline V gives CDR1 SGHTA, CDR2 FQGNSA. In DNA, the CDR3 is TGTACCAGCAGCTTATTTGCAGGACTAGGCACCTACAATGAGCAGTTCTTC. Translated: CTSSLFAGLGTYNEQFF.

This chain joins TRBV12-3 or TRBV12-4 and TRBJ2-2; D not certain. V was cut by 7 bases and J by 2 bases, with 2 bases left in between. The CDR3 covers 11 residues. DNA of the CDR3: TGTGCCAGCAAAAACACCGGGGAGCTGTTTTTT. This encodes CASKNTGELFF.